This section outlines one T cell receptor (beta chain) sequence together with its context. This CDR3 has 13 amino acids. V was cut by 5 bases and J by 6 bases, with 13 bases left in between. This sample is drawn from a study of early T cells in non-severe SARS-CoV-2 infection. In the library, individual cDNA molecules carried attached unique molecular identifiers. TCRdb re-called the 5' RACE reads through MiXCR, storing one row per CDR3 protein. Among tens of thousands of distinct CDR3 sequences, roughly an eighth were seen once, and the ten largest hold approximately 4.9%. Source material: whole blood. The receptor's source is an adult who was a healthcare worker with PCR-confirmed SARS-CoV-2 infection or an uninfected control (not recorded which). The rearrangement uses TRBV12-3 or TRBV12-4 and TRBJ1-2, with D possibly being TRBD1 (6 bases). The CDR3 DNA follows: TGTGCCAGCAGTAAGACAGGACGGGATGGCTACACCTTC. This translates into CASSKTGRDGYTF.